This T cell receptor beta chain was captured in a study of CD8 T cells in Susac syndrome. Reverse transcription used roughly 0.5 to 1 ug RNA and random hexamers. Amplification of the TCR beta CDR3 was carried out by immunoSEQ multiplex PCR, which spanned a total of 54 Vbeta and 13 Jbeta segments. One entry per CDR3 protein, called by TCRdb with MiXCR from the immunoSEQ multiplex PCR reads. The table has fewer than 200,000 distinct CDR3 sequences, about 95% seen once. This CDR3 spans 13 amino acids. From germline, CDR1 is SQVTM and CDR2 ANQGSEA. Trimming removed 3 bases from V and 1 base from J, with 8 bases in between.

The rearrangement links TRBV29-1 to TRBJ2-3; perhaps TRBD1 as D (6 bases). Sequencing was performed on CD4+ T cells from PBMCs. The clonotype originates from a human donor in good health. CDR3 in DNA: TGCAGCGTTGATGGGGGCGGCACAGATACGCAGTATTTT. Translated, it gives CSVDGGGTDTQYF.